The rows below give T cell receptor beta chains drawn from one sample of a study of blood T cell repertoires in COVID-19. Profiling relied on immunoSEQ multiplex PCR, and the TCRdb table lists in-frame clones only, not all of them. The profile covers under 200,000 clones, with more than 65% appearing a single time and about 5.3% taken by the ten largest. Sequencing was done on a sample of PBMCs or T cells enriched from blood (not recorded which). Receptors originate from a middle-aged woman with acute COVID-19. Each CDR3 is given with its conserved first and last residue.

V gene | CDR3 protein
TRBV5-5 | CASSPNRGQGTEAFF
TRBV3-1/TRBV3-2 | CASSQDGGLAGVTSTDTQYF
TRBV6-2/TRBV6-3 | CASSHPGTAYEQYF
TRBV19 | CASSNYHSYNEQFF
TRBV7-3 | CASSPTLGTGKGYGYTF
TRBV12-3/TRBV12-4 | CATKTGGTQYF
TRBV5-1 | CASSLGQGRTEAFF
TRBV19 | CASSRLAGGLNEQFF
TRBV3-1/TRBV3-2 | CASSQYPGLPHTGELFF
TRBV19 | CASSQGVGTEAFF
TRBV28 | CASRSGGPQETQYF
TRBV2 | CASSETGGRTEAFF
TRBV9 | CASSGGLAGDPSKETQYF
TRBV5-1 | CASSLGDRGGQPQHF
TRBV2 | CASSDRASGNSEQFF
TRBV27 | CASSFRFSGRAVDTQYF
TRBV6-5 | CASSKGQPYEQYF
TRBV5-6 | CASSLGQIQYF
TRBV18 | CASSQTSAKETQYF
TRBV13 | CASSVNRESTEAFF
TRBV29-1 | CSVIRMSSYNEQFF
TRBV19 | CASSIGASGINEQFF
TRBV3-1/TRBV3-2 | CASSQSRLSSGANVLTF
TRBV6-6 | CASSNRANYGYTF
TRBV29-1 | CSVTSGTGNTIYF
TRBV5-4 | CASSTVRPRRRETQYF
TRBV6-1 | CASSEGRVVVTEAFF